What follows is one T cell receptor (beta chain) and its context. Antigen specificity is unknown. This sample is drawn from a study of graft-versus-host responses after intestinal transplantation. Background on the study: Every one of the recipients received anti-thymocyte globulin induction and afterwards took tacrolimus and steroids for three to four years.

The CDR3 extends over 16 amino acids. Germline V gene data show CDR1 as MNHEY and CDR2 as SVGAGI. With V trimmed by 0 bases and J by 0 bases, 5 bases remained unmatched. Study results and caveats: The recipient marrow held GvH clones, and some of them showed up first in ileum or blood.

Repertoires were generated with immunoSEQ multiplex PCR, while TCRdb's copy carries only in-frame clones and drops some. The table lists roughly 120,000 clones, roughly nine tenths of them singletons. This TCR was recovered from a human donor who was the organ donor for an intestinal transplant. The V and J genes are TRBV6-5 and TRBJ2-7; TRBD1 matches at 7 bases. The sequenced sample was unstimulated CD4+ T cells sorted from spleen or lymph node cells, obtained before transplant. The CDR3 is CASSYSWDSVSYEQYF. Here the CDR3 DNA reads TGTGCCAGCAGTTACTCTTGGGACAGTGTCTCCTACGAGCAGTACTTC.